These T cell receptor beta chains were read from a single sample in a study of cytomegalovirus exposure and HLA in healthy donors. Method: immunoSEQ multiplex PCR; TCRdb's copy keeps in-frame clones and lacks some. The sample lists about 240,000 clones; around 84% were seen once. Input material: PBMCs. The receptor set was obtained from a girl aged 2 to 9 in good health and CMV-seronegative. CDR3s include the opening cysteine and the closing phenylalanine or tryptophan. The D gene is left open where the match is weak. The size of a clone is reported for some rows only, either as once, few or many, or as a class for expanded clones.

DNA: TGTGCCATCAGGGTCGGGACTAGCGGGAGCAATGAGCAGTTCTTC
CDR3: CAIRVGTSGSNEQFF
size: -
D: TRBD2
J: TRBJ2-1
V: TRBV10-3

DNA: TGTGCCAGCAGTTATGGGGGGACCTCCTACGAGCAGTACTTC
CDR3: CASSYGGTSYEQYF
size: -
D: -
J: TRBJ2-7
V: TRBV6-5

DNA: TGTGCCAGCACCCATCTGTCGGACAGGGATATTCGGGACATTCAGTACTTC
CDR3: CASTHLSDRDIRDIQYF
size: -
D: TRBD1
J: TRBJ2-4
V: TRBV7-8

DNA: TGTGCCAGCACTGAAACAGGGTTGGGAAACACCATATATTTT
CDR3: CASTETGLGNTIYF
size: -
D: -
J: TRBJ1-3
V: TRBV6-1

DNA: TGTGCCAGATACGGACGGAGGGGCAACCACTACGAGCAGTACTTC
CDR3: CARYGRRGNHYEQYF
size: -
D: -
J: TRBJ2-7
V: TRBV6-6

DNA: TGTGCCAGCAGTTTGTTGGTGGGACACTACGAGCAGTACTTC
CDR3: CASSLLVGHYEQYF
size: -
D: -
J: TRBJ2-7
V: TRBV27

DNA: TGTGCCAGCAGTCCCAGAGGGGGTCTCAATCAGCCCCAGCATTTT
CDR3: CASSPRGGLNQPQHF
size: -
D: -
J: TRBJ1-5
V: TRBV6-1

DNA: TGTGCCAGCAGACCTACTATAACAGGGTCGGGTGAAGCTTTCTTT
CDR3: CASRPTITGSGEAFF
size: -
D: -
J: TRBJ1-1
V: TRBV7-2

DNA: TGTGCCAGCAGCTTGAAACAGGGCTATTCACCCCTCCACTTT
CDR3: CASSLKQGYSPLHF
size: few
D: -
J: TRBJ1-6
V: TRBV7-9

DNA: TGTGCCAGCAGCTTATCCAGGGATGGCTACACCTTC
CDR3: CASSLSRDGYTF
size: -
D: -
J: TRBJ1-2
V: TRBV7-9

DNA: TGTGCCAGCAGCTTAGGACGTAGCGGGCCGACTAGTAGCTTCTTC
CDR3: CASSLGRSGPTSSFF
size: -
D: TRBD2
J: TRBJ2-1
V: TRBV7-2

DNA: TGTGCCAGCAGCTTAGGGGGCGCTGGGGCCAACGTCCTGACTTTC
CDR3: CASSLGGAGANVLTF
size: -
D: -
J: TRBJ2-6
V: TRBV7-2

DNA: TGTGCCATCAGTCGTGGACAGGGGGTTAATGAAAAACTGTTTTTT
CDR3: CAISRGQGVNEKLFF
size: -
D: TRBD1
J: TRBJ1-4
V: TRBV10-3

DNA: TGCGCCAGCAGTGGGGGCCTTGGGATTGAAAAACTGTTTTTT
CDR3: CASSGGLGIEKLFF
size: -
D: -
J: TRBJ1-4
V: TRBV10-1

DNA: TGTGCCAGCAGACAAATTGGAGCCAAAAACATTCAGTACTTC
CDR3: CASRQIGAKNIQYF
size: few
D: -
J: TRBJ2-4
V: TRBV2

DNA: TGTGCCAGCAGCCGACCGGGACAGGGGGCCACCGGGGAGCTGTTTTTT
CDR3: CASSRPGQGATGELFF
size: once
D: TRBD1
J: TRBJ2-2
V: TRBV27

DNA: TGTGCCAGCAGTCCGGGACTAGTTTTAGCGCAGTTCTTC
CDR3: CASSPGLVLAQFF
size: -
D: TRBD2
J: TRBJ2-1
V: TRBV2

DNA: TGTGCCATCAGGCCAACAGGGGGGCAAGAGACCCAGTACTTC
CDR3: CAIRPTGGQETQYF
size: -
D: TRBD1
J: TRBJ2-5
V: TRBV10-3